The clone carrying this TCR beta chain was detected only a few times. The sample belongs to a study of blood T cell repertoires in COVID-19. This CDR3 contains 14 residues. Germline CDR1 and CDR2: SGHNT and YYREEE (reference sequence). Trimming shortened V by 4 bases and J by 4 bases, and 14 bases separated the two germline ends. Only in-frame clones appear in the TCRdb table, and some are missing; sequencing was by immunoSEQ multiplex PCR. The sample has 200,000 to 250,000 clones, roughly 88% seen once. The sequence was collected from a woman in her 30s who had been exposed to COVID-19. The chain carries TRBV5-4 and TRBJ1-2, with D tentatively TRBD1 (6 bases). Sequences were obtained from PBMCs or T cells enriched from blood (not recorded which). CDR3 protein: CASSRPQGGYGYTF. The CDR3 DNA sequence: TGTGCCAGCAGCCGACCACAGGGCGGCTATGGCTACACCTTC.